The T cell receptor (beta chain) under discussion was sequenced for a study of response to subunit inactivated influenza vaccine. One entry per CDR3 protein, called by TCRdb with MiXCR from the RT-PCR reads. Among approximately 500,000 distinct CDR3 sequences listed, roughly a quarter were seen once. Trimming removed 6 bases at V and 0 bases at J, with 9 bases between. The CDR3 extends over 14 amino acids. CDR1 is MNHEY, CDR2 SVGEGT, per germline. These data were also reused for a study on T cells expressing NK-cell markers. That report notes: In generating TCR beta cDNA, 5'RACE template switching with UMIs was used. The authors derived TCR beta repertoires from sorted CD3+CD56+NKG2C+, CD3+CD56+NKG2C- and CD3+CD56-NKG2C+ T cells. Whether expanded NKG2C+ T cell clones were HCMV-specific remained unclear.

This TCR derives from a man aged 45-65 years who received an inactivated influenza vaccine. Sequenced material: CD4+ T cells sorted from PBMCs, taken about 12 days after vaccination. The chain is built from TRBV6-2 or TRBV6-3 and TRBJ2-1; D not certain. The DNA of the CDR3 is TGTGCCAGCAGCTCTTTGGACTCCTACAATGAGCAGTTCTTC. Amino acids: CASSSLDSYNEQFF.